The 11 T cell receptor beta chains reported below all come from one sample, sequenced in a study of T cell responses to AZD1222 COVID-19 vaccine. Profiled with immunoSEQ multiplex PCR; TCRdb holds only in-frame clones, not every one. The sample consists of about 79,000 clones, 80% of them appearing once. The specimen comprised peripheral blood, sampled on day 0 of AZD1222 vaccination. The source of these receptors is an adult in good health.

This clone was seen only once. This chain uses TRBV14 with TRBJ1-4, with D perhaps matching TRBD1 (5 bases). With 4 bases removed from V and 0 bases from J, the gap between germline ends came to 12 bases. In germline, CDR1 is SGHDN, CDR2 FVKESK. This CDR3 is built from 16 residues. DNA of the CDR3: TGTGCCAGCAGCCCCGGGGACGGTTCAACTAATGAAAAACTGTTTTTT. Translated, it gives CASSPGDGSTNEKLFF. Filled out from reference TRBV14 and TRBJ1-4, the complete variable domain reads EAGVTQFPSHSVIEKGQTVTLRCDPISGHDNLYWYRRVMGKEIKFLLHFVKESKQDESGMPNNRFLAERTGGTYSTLKVQPAELEDSGVYFCASSPGDGSTNEKLFFGSGTQLSVL.

The table lists this clone with a few counts. The genes are TRBV11-2 and TRBJ1-5; no clear D gene. In germline, CDR1 is SGHAT, CDR2 FQNNGV. This CDR3 is 13 amino acids long. V gave up 5 bases and J gave up 2 bases, with 7 bases separating them. The CDR3 is CASSRWGNQPQHF. DNA for the CDR3: TGTGCCAGCAGCCGGTGGGGCAATCAGCCCCAGCATTTT.

This clone was picked up a small number of times. The rearrangement uses TRBV5-1 and TRBJ2-3; 7 bases align to TRBD2. This CDR3 spans 17 amino acids. CDR1 is SGHRS and CDR2 is YFSETQ in the germline V gene. V trimming: 0 bases; J trimming: 0 bases; junction bases outside the gene matches: 7. Here the CDR3 reads CASSLGSSGFSTDTQYF. In DNA form, the CDR3 reads TGCGCCAGCAGCTTGGGGTCTAGCGGATTTAGCACAGATACGCAGTATTTT.

V and J are TRBV20-1 and TRBJ1-1; D remains unclear. CDR1 is DFQATT, CDR2 SNEGSKA, per germline (reference sequence). V lost 3 bases and J 8 bases, leaving 7 bases between the germline ends. This CDR3 spans 10 amino acids. CDR3 DNA: TGCAGTGCTAGCAAACAGGAAGCTTTCTTT. Its protein is CSASKQEAFF.

The chain uses TRBV11-2 and TRBJ2-2; TRBD2 matches 9 bases. The germline CDR1 and CDR2 sequences are SGHAT and FQNNGV. The length of the CDR3 is 17 residues. Trimming cost V 4 bases and J 0 bases; bases outside gene matches: 6. CDR3 protein: CASSSRGRAANTGELFF. The CDR3 bases are TGTGCCAGCAGCTCTCGCGGGAGGGCCGCGAACACCGGGGAGCTGTTTTTT.

This clone was observed a handful of times. V usage is TRBV4-2 and J usage is TRBJ1-4; 9 bases agree with TRBD1. The ends lost 0 bases at V and 7 bases at J; junction bases unmatched: 6. Germline CDR1 is LGHNA and CDR2 is YNFKEQ. This CDR3 is built from 16 residues. The CDR3 sequence: CASSQDRDRVSEKLFF. The CDR3 DNA reads TGTGCCAGCAGCCAAGATCGGGACAGGGTTAGTGAAAAACTGTTTTTT.

This clone turned up a few times. This rearrangement joins TRBV4-1 to TRBJ2-3, with 10 bases lining up with TRBD2. Trimming removed 1 base from V and 1 base from J; junction bases left unmatched: 2. Germline CDR1 MGHRA, CDR2 YSYEKL. CDR3 length equals 16 residues. As DNA, the CDR3 is TGCGCCAGCAGCCAAGTAGCGGGGGGCCGCACAGATACGCAGTATTTT. Amino acids: CASSQVAGGRTDTQYF.

The V and J genes are TRBV9 and TRBJ1-1, with TRBD1 matching over 11 bases. J gave up 0 bases and V 7 bases, and 2 bases lay outside the gene matches. The CDR3 is made up of 14 amino acids. Germline-derived CDR1 and CDR2 are SGDLS and YYNGEE. The CDR3 reads CASGQGAMNTEAFF. CDR3 sequence (DNA): TGTGCCAGCGGACAGGGGGCTATGAACACTGAAGCTTTCTTT.

The chain combines TRBV2 with TRBJ1-3; the match to TRBD1 covers 8 bases. The V segment lost 7 bases and the J segment 1 base; nucleotides outside the gene matches: 6. The CDR3 sequence is 15 residues long. The germline V gene encodes CDR1 SNHLY and CDR2 FYNNEI. Here the CDR3 reads CASTRTGQSGNTIYF. The CDR3 bases are TGTGCCAGCACTCGGACAGGGCAGTCTGGAAACACCATATATTTT. Using reference TRBV2 and TRBJ1-3 for the parts outside the CDR3, the full variable domain is EPEVTQTPSHQVTQMGQEVILRCVPISNHLYFYWYRQILGQKVEFLVSFYNNEISEKSEIFDDQFSVERPDGSNFTLKIRSTKLEDSAMYFCASTRTGQSGNTIYFGEGSWLTVV.

The gene calls are TRBV6-2 or TRBV6-3 and TRBJ1-5; TRBD1 agrees at 8 bases. Germline lookup yields CDR1 MNHEY and CDR2 SVGEGT. The CDR3 sequence is 15 residues long. The J segment lost 2 bases and the V segment lost 3 bases, leaving 3 bases of the junction unmatched. The CDR3 protein is CASSYTTGGNQPQHF. CDR3 DNA: TGTGCCAGCAGTTATACGACAGGGGGCAATCAGCCCCAGCATTTT.

The chain joins TRBV30 to TRBJ1-3, with D possibly matching TRBD1 (5 bases). CDR1 is GTSNPN, CDR2 SVGIG, per germline (reference sequence). Deletions cut 5 bases from V and 1 base from J, with 9 bases between. The CDR3 length is 13 residues. The CDR3 DNA reads as TGTGCCTGGGACAGACTATCTGGAAACACCATATATTTT. It is translated as CAWDRLSGNTIYF.